The rows below give T cell receptor beta chains drawn from one sample of a study of T-cell memory formation after mild COVID-19. MiXCR was run by TCRdb on the 5' RACE reads, yielding one entry per CDR3 protein. The sample gives 300,000 to 350,000 distinct CDR3 sequences, 10% to 15% of which show up once; over 20% is in the top ten. The sequencing sample was made of PBMCs or a T cell subset sorted from them (not recorded which). Receptors were obtained from a man aged 18 to 30 who had mild COVID-19 (a few samples of this study predate the infection). Cell type and time point are not known. CDR3s include the opening cysteine and the closing phenylalanine or tryptophan. The D gene is left open where the match is weak. Not all rows give a size; the values are once, few, many and, for expanded clones, a class.

v_gene,d_gene,j_gene,abundance,CDR3aa,CDR3nt
TRBV5-1,-,TRBJ2-5,few,CASSPGQLETQYF,TGCGCCAGCAGCCCCGGACAGTTAGAGACCCAGTACTTC
TRBV4-1,-,TRBJ1-2,few,CASSQVGSTHYGYTF,TGCGCCAGCAGCCAAGTGGGAAGCACTCACTATGGCTACACCTTC
TRBV7-2,-,TRBJ1-1,-,CASSPRFLNTEAFF,TGTGCCAGCAGCCCCAGGTTCCTGAACACTGAAGCTTTCTTT
TRBV2,-,TRBJ2-2,-,CASSEGGSLTGELFF,TGTGCCAGCAGTGAAGGGGGATCCCTCACCGGGGAGCTGTTTTTT
TRBV24-1,-,TRBJ2-3,-,CATSELTDTQYF,TGTGCCACCAGTGAACTCACAGATACGCAGTATTTT
TRBV15,TRBD1,TRBJ1-2,few,CATSRKPGQGNYGYTF,TGTGCCACCAGCAGGAAACCGGGACAGGGAAACTATGGCTACACCTTC
TRBV6-5,-,TRBJ1-1,few,CASRKVNGNTEAFF,TGTGCCAGCAGGAAAGTAAATGGGAACACTGAAGCTTTCTTT
TRBV28,-,TRBJ1-2,-,CASGRQESYTF,TGTGCCAGCGGCAGACAGGAGAGCTACACCTTC
TRBV20-1,-,TRBJ1-4,-,CSARDNRADEKLFF,TGCAGTGCTAGAGATAACAGGGCGGATGAAAAACTGTTTTTT
TRBV5-6,-,TRBJ2-5,many,CASSFGGPSQETQYF,TGTGCCAGCAGCTTTGGGGGCCCCAGCCAAGAGACCCAGTACTTC
TRBV20-1,-,TRBJ1-5,many,CSAIGASNQPQHF,TGCAGTGCTATTGGGGCGAGCAATCAGCCCCAGCATTTT
TRBV7-2,TRBD2,TRBJ2-3,-,CASSQLAGEGNTKYF,TGTGCCAGCAGCCAACTAGCGGGGGAGGGTAATACGAAGTATTTT
TRBV7-9,TRBD1,TRBJ1-2,few,CASSFTGEGYTF,TGTGCCAGCAGCTTTACAGGGGAAGGCTACACCTTC
TRBV10-3,-,TRBJ1-6,many,CAIRAGDRSASPLHF,TGTGCCATCAGGGCAGGAGACAGGTCAGCTTCACCCCTCCACTTT
TRBV15,TRBD1,TRBJ2-3,few,CATSRDLRGRGTDTQYF,TGTGCCACCAGCAGAGATCTGAGAGGCAGGGGGACAGATACGCAGTATTTT
TRBV7-2,-,TRBJ1-5,-,CASSLNQGDQPQHF,TGTGCCAGCAGCTTAAATCAGGGCGACCAGCCCCAGCATTTT
TRBV29-1,-,TRBJ1-3,few,CSVEDPSRGSSGNTIYF,TGCAGCGTTGAAGATCCCTCTCGAGGGAGCTCTGGAAACACCATATATTTT
TRBV30,-,TRBJ1-5,-,CAWTRGDQPQHF,TGTGCCTGGACGCGGGGAGATCAGCCCCAGCATTTT
TRBV12-3/TRBV12-4,-,TRBJ1-1,-,CASSPAGVTTEAFF,TGTGCCAGCAGTCCTGCGGGGGTGACCACTGAAGCTTTCTTT
TRBV20-1,-,TRBJ1-6,-,CSARAFMDSPLHF,TGCAGTGCTAGGGCATTTATGGATTCACCCCTCCACTTT
TRBV27,-,TRBJ2-1,few,CASSLSILQSYNEQFF,TGTGCCAGCAGTTTATCGATACTGCAATCCTACAATGAGCAGTTCTTC
TRBV11-1,TRBD2,TRBJ2-3,-,CASSPRVAGAGDTQYF,TGTGCCAGCAGCCCCCGGGTAGCGGGGGCAGGAGATACGCAGTATTTT
TRBV7-2,TRBD1,TRBJ1-2,-,CASSLGPDRVNYGYTF,TGTGCCAGCAGCTTAGGACCGGACAGGGTTAACTATGGCTACACCTTC
TRBV7-9,TRBD1,TRBJ1-6,-,CASSATTGGEISYNSPLHF,TGTGCCAGCAGCGCCACGACAGGGGGCGAAATTTCCTATAATTCACCCCTCCACTTT
TRBV20-1,-,TRBJ2-7,few,CSARVPSSYEQYF,TGCAGTGCTAGAGTTCCGAGCTCCTACGAGCAGTACTTC
TRBV7-9,-,TRBJ2-1,few,CASSYGAEQFF,TGTGCCAGCAGCTATGGCGCGGAGCAGTTCTTC
TRBV7-9,-,TRBJ2-2,few,CASSKGGAAGELFF,TGTGCCAGCAGCAAAGGGGGGGCAGCCGGGGAGCTGTTTTTT
TRBV5-1,TRBD1,TRBJ1-1,-,CASSNSGTANTEAFF,TGCGCCAGCAGCAACTCCGGGACAGCAAACACTGAAGCTTTCTTT
TRBV18,-,TRBJ2-3,few,CASSPSETDTQYF,TGTGCCAGCTCACCCTCCGAAACAGATACGCAGTATTTT
TRBV15,TRBD1,TRBJ2-5,many,CATRWDRGSSETQYF,TGTGCCACCAGATGGGACAGGGGTTCATCGGAGACCCAGTACTTC
TRBV5-4,TRBD1,TRBJ2-1,-,CASSPKDRDEQFF,TGTGCCAGCAGCCCAAAGGACAGGGATGAGCAGTTCTTC
TRBV30,-,TRBJ2-5,-,CAWNLGGAGETQYF,TGTGCCTGGAACTTGGGGGGCGCGGGAGAGACCCAGTACTTC
TRBV12-3/TRBV12-4,-,TRBJ2-3,few,CASAAASTDTQYF,TGTGCCAGCGCAGCGGCTAGCACAGATACGCAGTATTTT
TRBV5-1,-,TRBJ1-4,few,CASSFYSPNEKLFF,TGCGCCAGCAGCTTTTACAGCCCTAATGAAAAACTGTTTTTT
TRBV7-2,TRBD2,TRBJ2-1,many,CASSFLVAGGRSNEQFF,TGTGCCAGCAGCTTTCTTGTAGCGGGGGGCCGCTCAAATGAGCAGTTCTTC
TRBV7-6,-,TRBJ2-5,few,CASSSRTPSFTRQETQYF,TGTGCCAGCAGCTCCCGGACCCCCTCTTTTACAAGGCAGGAGACCCAGTACTTC
TRBV5-1,TRBD1,TRBJ2-5,-,CASSAGQGVETQYF,TGCGCCAGCAGCGCGGGACAGGGGGTAGAGACCCAGTACTTC
TRBV7-9,TRBD2,TRBJ2-1,few,CAASGGYNEQFF,TGTGCCGCTTCGGGGGGGTACAATGAGCAGTTCTTC
TRBV20-1,-,TRBJ1-6,few,CSARDPPGYNSPLHF,TGCAGTGCTAGAGACCCCCCGGGGTATAATTCACCCCTCCACTTT
TRBV20-1,-,TRBJ2-7,-,CSARGGGRYEQYF,TGCAGTGCTAGAGGGGGAGGCCGCTACGAGCAGTACTTC
TRBV6-5,-,TRBJ1-1,few,CASSYSRNTEAFF,TGTGCCAGCAGTTACTCCCGAAACACTGAAGCTTTCTTT
TRBV29-1,-,TRBJ2-5,many,CSVVRGLQETQYF,TGCAGCGTTGTAAGGGGTCTCCAAGAGACCCAGTACTTC
TRBV29-1,TRBD1,TRBJ2-1,-,CSTGQGMDEQFF,TGCAGCACAGGACAGGGGATGGATGAGCAGTTCTTC
TRBV11-2,-,TRBJ2-5,few,CASSSDGGAETQYF,TGTGCCAGCAGCTCAGATGGGGGAGCGGAGACCCAGTACTTC
TRBV7-8,TRBD1,TRBJ2-1,few,CASSRQGPYNEQFF,TGTGCCAGCAGCCGACAGGGCCCATACAATGAGCAGTTCTTC
TRBV5-1,-,TRBJ1-2,many,CASSLDEVNYGYTF,TGCGCCAGCAGCTTGGACGAAGTTAACTATGGCTACACCTTC
TRBV7-9,-,TRBJ1-1,few,CASSLGFGQKTSEAFF,TGTGCCAGCAGCTTAGGATTTGGGCAGAAAACCTCTGAAGCTTTCTTT
TRBV7-9,TRBD2,TRBJ2-5,many,CASSYLTSVETQYF,TGTGCCAGCAGCTACTTGACTAGCGTGGAGACCCAGTACTTC
TRBV12-3/TRBV12-4,-,TRBJ2-3,many,CASSFSGPSTDTQYF,TGTGCCAGCAGTTTTTCGGGGCCCAGCACAGATACGCAGTATTTT
TRBV27,-,TRBJ2-4,few,CASTGGLGIQYF,TGTGCCAGCACCGGAGGTTTGGGCATTCAGTACTTC
TRBV4-3,-,TRBJ2-5,few,CASSQDYGAGGQTQYF,TGCGCCAGCAGCCAAGATTATGGGGCAGGTGGACAGACCCAGTACTTC
TRBV7-9,-,TRBJ2-5,few,CASSITEAETQYF,TGTGCCAGCAGCATCACAGAGGCAGAGACCCAGTACTTC